These 9 T cell receptor beta chains came from one sample sequenced in a study of T-cell memory formation after mild COVID-19. Using its own MiXCR run on the 5' RACE reads, TCRdb lists one record per CDR3 protein. The top ten hold 22% of the sample, which has around 250,000 distinct CDR3 sequences, 8% to 10% seen once. The sequenced sample was PBMCs or a T cell subset sorted from them (not recorded which). The receptors derive from a man aged 18 to 29 who had mild COVID-19 (a few samples of this study predate the infection). Cell type and time point are not known.

This sequence joins TRBV4-1 and TRBJ2-5; 13 positions match TRBD2. Germline V gives CDR1 MGHRA, CDR2 YSYEKL. V gave up 0 bases and J gave up 0 bases; unmatched junction bases: 7. The length of the CDR3 is 19 residues. The CDR3 DNA is TGCGCCAGCAGCCAAGAGCCCGGGACTAGCGGGGTATACCAAGAGACCCAGTACTTC. Amino acids: CASSQEPGTSGVYQETQYF.

This clonotype was counted only a few times. CDR3 in amino acids: CASNPRGLNTEAFF. The CDR3 nucleotides are TGTGCCAGCAATCCCCGGGGGCTGAACACTGAAGCTTTCTTT. J is TRBJ1-1 and V is TRBV7-9; a weak D match, TRBD1 (6 bases). Trimming left V 7 bases short and J 0 bases short, with 12 bases between. This CDR3 spans 14 amino acids. Germline CDR1 reads SEHNR; CDR2 reads FQNEAQ (reference sequence).

This clonotype was seen at least ten times. The chain is built from TRBV7-9 and TRBJ2-1; D gene uncertain. The CDR3 runs 14 residues. The V gene's germline CDR1 is SEHNR and CDR2 FQNEAQ (reference sequence). Trimming removed 3 bases at V and 5 bases at J, with 11 bases between. The CDR3 sequence is CASSFWGLDNEQFF. CDR3 bases: TGTGCCAGCAGCTTTTGGGGTTTGGACAATGAGCAGTTCTTC.

This clonotype was counted a few times. The chain recombines TRBV4-3 with TRBJ2-1; unclear D gene. The germline V and J ends were trimmed by 1 base and 5 bases, with 12 bases remaining between them. From germline, CDR1 is LGHNA and CDR2 YSLEER. The CDR3 totals 15 residues. The CDR3 spells CASSQVGFRDNEQFF. For the CDR3, the DNA is TGCGCCAGCAGCCAAGTAGGGTTTAGGGACAATGAGCAGTTCTTC.

This rearrangement joins TRBV19 to TRBJ2-3, with 7 nucleotides matching TRBD2. This CDR3 spans 15 amino acids. With V trimmed by 3 bases and J by 1 base, 4 bases remained unmatched. Germline V lookup: CDR1 LNHDA, CDR2 SQIVND (reference sequence). CDR3 sequence (DNA): TGTGCCAGTAGTATCAGCGGGGCCGGCACAGATACGCAGTATTTT. Its protein is CASSISGAGTDTQYF.

In this sample, this clonotype turned up many times. V is TRBV6-5 and J is TRBJ2-3; D unclear. In germline, CDR1 is MNHEY, CDR2 SVGAGI. The CDR3 contains 14 residues. Trimming left V 3 bases short and J 2 bases short, with 9 bases between. DNA for the CDR3: TGTGCCAGCAGTTATCGGGCCCTCACAGATACGCAGTATTTT. Translated: CASSYRALTDTQYF.

This clonotype was observed a few times. The rearrangement uses TRBV12-3 or TRBV12-4 and TRBJ1-2; no firm D call. Deletions cut 4 bases from V and 8 bases from J, with 11 bases between. This CDR3 has 12 residues. This CDR3 reads CASSYYRGGYTF. DNA of the CDR3: TGTGCCAGCAGTTACTATAGAGGGGGCTACACCTTC.

The rearrangement links TRBV7-9 to TRBJ2-2; tentatively, D is TRBD2 (5 bases). There are 12 residues in the CDR3. V dropped 4 bases and J dropped 8 bases, with 8 bases sitting between them. The V gene's germline CDR1 is SEHNR and CDR2 FQNEAQ (reference sequence). The CDR3 nucleotides are TGTGCCAGCAGCTCGAGGGTTGGGGAGCTGTTTTTT. This translates into CASSSRVGELFF.

The V gene is TRBV7-9, the J gene TRBJ2-5; D gene unclear. The V and J ends lost 4 bases and 1 base respectively, with 10 bases between them. The CDR3 loop spans 14 amino acids. Germline CDR1 SEHNR, CDR2 FQNEAQ (reference sequence). DNA for the CDR3: TGTGCCAGCAGCTCCCCGGACGGCCAAGAGACCCAGTACTTC. Its protein product is CASSSPDGQETQYF.